This T cell receptor beta chain was retrieved from a study of CXCR3-negative and CXCR3-positive naive CD8 T cells (dated by TCRdb to about 2019). At the level of the whole study: In total, about 135 million TRB reads were obtained, corresponding to roughly 1.5 +/- 0.3 million reads per library. Naive subsets from about 5 donors and memory cells from 3 donors were included in the TRBV-TRBJ cluster analysis. Diversity and physicochemical repertoire analyses covered under twelve donors pooled from two independent experiments.

In the case of this clonotype: This clone's antigen is unknown.

The investigation overall reported the following: Repertoire diversity was comparably high in both naive subsets but much lower in memory CD8+ T cells. Similar TRBV-TRBJ usage was shown by naive CXCR3-negative and CXCR3-positive cells from the same donor, whereas distinct patterns were shown by memory cells. TRB CDR3s from CXCR3-positive naive cells showed higher hydrophobicity (lower Kidera factor 4), lower energy, and higher strength and volume indices than CXCR3-negative naive cells. Freshly isolated PBMCs were used for most assays because CXCR3 expression went down partially after cryopreservation. Because surface CD5, which is linked to self-reactivity in mice, was comparable between the naive subsets, TCR interaction strength was also inferred from the physicochemical properties of TRB CDR3s.

The sample was run on a NextSeq 550. The Human TCR Profiling Kit (MiLaboratory) was used to make UMI-labeled 5' RACE TRB cDNA libraries. cDNA synthesis used the entire amount of extracted RNA, and PCR amplification then used the entire amount of cDNA produced. The libraries were made side by side, with each library going through the same number of PCR cycles. The paper's data handling went like this. With a minimum of two reads required per UMI, MIGEC and MiXCR pulled out about 52,000 +/- 9,100 unique UMI-labeled TRB cDNA molecules from each library. On average, each library contained roughly 40,000 +/- 10,000 functional in-frame TRB CDR3 nucleotide clonotypes without stop codons. After downsampling to 5000 UMI-labeled TRB molecules per sample, diversity metrics, including normalized Shannon-Wiener and Chao1, were computed in VDJtools. VDJtools was used to calculate clonotype-size-weighted physicochemical properties of the central five CDR3 residues, namely interaction energy, strength, volume and Kidera factor 4. Once TCRdb had reprocessed the reads, it stored one entry per CDR3 protein sequence and supplied no DNA. TCRdb, rather than the study authors, made the V and J calls. The record for this sample contains tens of thousands of distinct CDR3 sequences. The ten largest clones add up to 0.5% to 0.6% of the sample.

From the germline V gene, CDR1 is SGHTA and CDR2 is FQGNSA. The CDR3, from cysteine to phenylalanine, totals 14 residues. The DNA is unrecorded. Each CD8+ T cell subset was flow-sorted in triplicate, and 250,000 to 300,000 cells per subset were placed directly into RLT lysis buffer. To exclude memory contaminants, naive CD8+ T cells were stringently defined as CD45RO-CCR7+CD27+CD95-. Using standard density gradient centrifugation, peripheral blood mononuclear cells were isolated from buffy coats. A FACSAria III was used to flow-sort naive CD8+ T cells into CXCR3-negative and CXCR3-positive populations. Total RNA was extracted from sorted cells with an RNeasy Mini Kit.

The sequence was collected from a human donor in good health. Some clones in this sample may be carry-over from other donors' samples. The specimen sequenced was naive CXCR3+ CD8+ T cells from blood. The cell subset or site label corresponds to: CD45RO-CCR7+CD27+CD95- naive CD8+ T cells expressing CXCR3 (TNR3+). The rearranged chain carries TRBV7-2 and TRBJ1-1. The CDR3 here reads CASSPPAVVPYALF. The CDR3 plus the reference TRBV7-2 and TRBJ1-1 genes for the other parts give the full variable domain: GAGVSQSPSNKVTEKGKDVELRCDPISGHTALYWYRQSLGQGLEFLIYFQGNSAPDKSGLPSDRFSAERTGGSVSTLTIQRTQQEDSAVYLCASSPPAVVPYALFGQGTRLTVV.